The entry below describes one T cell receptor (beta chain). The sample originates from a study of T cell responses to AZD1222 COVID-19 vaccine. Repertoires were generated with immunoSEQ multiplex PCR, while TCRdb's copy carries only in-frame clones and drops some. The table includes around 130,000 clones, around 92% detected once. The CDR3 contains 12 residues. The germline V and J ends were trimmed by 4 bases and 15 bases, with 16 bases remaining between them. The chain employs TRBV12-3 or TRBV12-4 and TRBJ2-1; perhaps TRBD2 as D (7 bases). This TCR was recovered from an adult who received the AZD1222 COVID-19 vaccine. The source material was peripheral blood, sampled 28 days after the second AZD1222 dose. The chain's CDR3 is CASSSSGGSGFF. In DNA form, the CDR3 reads TGTGCCAGCAGTTCCTCGGGGGGCAGTGGGTTCTTC.